A single T cell receptor (beta chain) is shown here with its context. No antigen is known for it. In the PCR, 60 Vbeta and 13 Jbeta primers were used. Profiled with immunoSEQ multiplex PCR; TCRdb holds only in-frame clones, not every one. Recorded for this sample: about 130,000 clones. This entry belongs to a study of cytomegalovirus exposure and HLA in healthy donors. V gave up 4 bases and J gave up 4 bases, with 11 bases separating them. This CDR3 region has 14 residues. The germline gives CDR1 PRHDT, CDR2 FYEKMQ (reference sequence). Study outcomes and limitations: Later analysis associated a missense DCLRE1C variant with TCR beta V- and J-gene trimming.

The genes are TRBV13 and TRBJ1-3; D is perhaps TRBD1 (5 bases). What was sequenced was PBMCs. The sequence was collected from a man aged 18 to 29 in good health and CMV-seronegative. CDR3 bases: TGTGCCAGCAGCTGGGGCAGGGCGGGAAACACCATATATTTT. It codes for CASSWGRAGNTIYF.